What follows are 10 T cell receptor beta chains derived from one specimen sequenced in a study of blood T cells in healthy people across ages. With a J-beta primer mix and a sample-barcoded 5' primer, a second PCR ran about 6 to 11 cycles. TCRdb reprocessed the 5' RACE reads with MiXCR, giving one entry per CDR3 protein. In the table there are 380,000 or so distinct CDR3 sequences, about 52% of which are singletons. The sequencing input was blood. All receptors come from a man in his 60s in good health.

This chain joins TRBV19 and TRBJ2-7, with TRBD1 matching 9 bases. The V and J ends lost 4 bases and 7 bases, in that order; junction bases with no gene match: 14. This CDR3 spans 16 amino acids. Germline V gene lookup returns CDR1 LNHDA and CDR2 SQIVND (reference sequence). The CDR3 sequence: CASSTSGTGPYNEQYF. Written as DNA, the CDR3 is TGTGCCAGTAGTACCTCCGGGACAGGGCCATACAATGAGCAGTACTTC.

The table lists this clonotype with a few counts. The genes are TRBV27 and TRBJ1-4; D gene uncertain. Germline lookup yields CDR1 MNHEY and CDR2 SMNVEV (reference sequence). This CDR3 spans 14 amino acids. Deletions cut 6 bases from V and 8 bases from J, with 16 bases between. CDR3 in amino acids: CASRPGLSGEKLFF. Written as DNA, the CDR3 is TGTGCCAGCAGGCCGGGCCTCTCCGGCGAAAAACTGTTTTTT.

This clonotype was picked up a small number of times. The chain recombines TRBV5-1 with TRBJ2-7; tentative D call: TRBD1 (5 bases). Trimming cost V 1 base and J 1 base, with 9 bases left between them. The CDR3 is 14 amino acids. Germline V gene lookup returns CDR1 SGHRS and CDR2 YFSETQ. CDR3: CASSLRRGSYEQYF. CDR3 bases: TGCGCCAGCAGCTTGCGAAGGGGATCCTACGAGCAGTACTTC.

The rearrangement joins TRBV7-2 to TRBJ1-1, with 11 bases lining up with TRBD1. This CDR3 has 16 amino acids. The germline CDR1 and CDR2 sequences are SGHTA and FQGNSA. J lost 2 bases, V lost 5 bases, and 7 bases had no gene match. CDR3 sequence (DNA): TGTGCCAGCAGCCTATGGACAGGGGGCTTTAACACTGAAGCTTTCTTT. Its protein is CASSLWTGGFNTEAFF.

The chain recombines TRBV10-3 with TRBJ1-2, with a possible D match to TRBD1 (6 bases). The V gene lost 10 bases and the J gene lost 6 bases, with 15 bases spanning the gap. CDR3 length equals 12 residues. CDR1 is ENHRY, CDR2 SYGVKD, per germline. Here the CDR3 reads CATKQGDHGYTF. As DNA, the CDR3 is TGTGCCACCAAACAGGGAGACCATGGCTACACCTTC.

The V gene is TRBV5-6, the J gene TRBJ2-3, with D possibly being TRBD2 (6 bases). The CDR3 extends over 15 amino acids. Germline CDR1 reads SGHDT; CDR2 reads YYEEEE. Trimming shortened V by 3 bases and J by 1 base, and 12 bases separated the two germline ends. Here the CDR3 reads CASSSRRVGTDTQYF. The CDR3 DNA reads as TGTGCCAGCAGCTCGCGGAGGGTAGGCACAGATACGCAGTATTTT.

This clonotype was seen only a few times. V gene TRBV12-3 or TRBV12-4 combines with J gene TRBJ2-1; TRBD2 is a possible D gene (5 bases). There are 15 residues in the CDR3. V lost 3 bases, J lost 6 bases, and 15 bases lay in between. CDR3 coding DNA: TGTGCCAGCAGTTTCCTCGGGATTTTCTCCAATGAGCAGTTCTTC. Its translation: CASSFLGIFSNEQFF.

This clonotype occurred a few times. The chain employs TRBV20-1 and TRBJ2-3; D ambiguous. In germline, CDR1 is DFQATT, CDR2 SNEGSKA (reference sequence). The CDR3 totals 14 residues. Between the trimmed V and J ends, which lost 6 bases and 2 bases, there was a span of 15 bases. The CDR3 sequence: CSAPWPHLTDTQYF. In DNA, the CDR3 is TGCAGTGCCCCGTGGCCGCACCTCACAGATACGCAGTATTTT.

V and J are TRBV6-2 or TRBV6-3 and TRBJ2-5; D unresolved. Trimming cost V 2 bases and J 11 bases, with 15 bases left between them. The CDR3 extends over 13 amino acids. The germline CDR1 and CDR2 sequences are MNHEY and SVGEGT. This CDR3 is CASSYQAKVEQYF. The CDR3 DNA reads TGTGCCAGCAGTTACCAAGCCAAAGTTGAGCAGTACTTC.

The genes are TRBV7-9 and TRBJ2-7; 12 bases are a match to TRBD2. The last part of the DNA fits TRBJ2-5 better; the J call may be wrong. Germline CDR1 and CDR2: SEHNR and FQNEAQ (reference sequence). The CDR3 has 16 amino acids. The DNA for the CDR3 is TGTGCCAGCAGTCCAAACGGACTAGCGGGGTCGGAGACCCAGTACTTC. Translated, it gives CASSPNGLAGSETQYF.